These T cell receptor beta chains were read from a single sample in a study of preoperative IRX-2 immunotherapy in early breast cancer. Sequencing used immunoSEQ multiplex PCR; TCRdb keeps in-frame clones, though not all of them. Altogether some 99,000 clones are present, roughly 89% being singletons, with the ten largest covering approximately 2%. Sequenced material: tumor tissue, taken after IRX-2 immunotherapy. Receptor source: a human donor with breast cancer. CDR3s include the opening cysteine and the closing phenylalanine or tryptophan. D genes are given only for firm matches. A clone size is listed for some rows: how often the clone was seen (once, few, many), or a class if it is expanded.

j_call clone_size v_call d_call cdr3_nt cdr3_aa
TRBJ2-2 NA TRBV11-3 TRBD1 TGTGCCAGCAGCTTAATGGGACAGGGCACCGGGGAGCTGTTTTTT CASSLMGQGTGELFF
TRBJ2-7 few TRBV11-1 TRBD1 TGTGCCAGCAGCGGATTGACAGGGACCTACGAGCAGTACTTC CASSGLTGTYEQYF
TRBJ1-1 NA TRBV28 NA TGTGCCAGCAGTTTATTACACAGGGCTGTTACTGAAGCTTTCTTT CASSLLHRAVTEAFF
TRBJ1-2 few TRBV6-8 NA TGTGCCAGCAGTGCCCGGGACAACTATGGCTACACCTTC CASSARDNYGYTF
TRBJ2-7 NA TRBV30 TRBD2 TGTGCCTGTGGGGGTAGCGGGAACTACGAGCAGTACTTC CACGGSGNYEQYF
TRBJ1-4 NA TRBV19 NA TGTGCCAGTGTTGACCCAGGGAAGGATGAAAAACTGTTTTTT CASVDPGKDEKLFF
TRBJ2-5 NA TRBV10-2 NA TGCGCCAGCGGGGGGGGCCCAATAGAGACCCAGTACTTC CASGGGPIETQYF
TRBJ1-1 few TRBV12-5 TRBD1 TGTGCTAGTGGTTTGGGACAGGGGTGGGCTTTCTTT CASGLGQGWAFF
TRBJ1-1 NA TRBV19 NA TGTGCCAGTAGTACCGACCGAATCCGGGGGACTGAAGCTTTCTTT CASSTDRIRGTEAFF
TRBJ1-1 NA TRBV18 NA TGTGCCAGCTCACCTGACCACCAGCTAAATAGTCGGGAAGCTTTCTTT CASSPDHQLNSREAFF
TRBJ1-4 NA TRBV30 TRBD1 TGTGCCTGGAAACAGGGGGCCCTTAATGAAAAACTGTTTTTT CAWKQGALNEKLFF
TRBJ1-4 NA TRBV12-5 TRBD1 TGTGCCAGCACCCTACAGGGGGGATACGGGAAACTGTTTTTT CASTLQGGYGKLFF
TRBJ2-3 NA TRBV11-3 NA TGTGCCAGCAGCTTAAGCAGACTACTCACAGATACGCAGTATTTT CASSLSRLLTDTQYF
TRBJ1-4 NA TRBV9 TRBD1 TGTGCCAGCAGACAGGGGGTGACTAATGAAAAACTGTTTTTT CASRQGVTNEKLFF